This is a list of T cell receptor beta chains from one sample in a study of blood T cell repertoires in COVID-19. Libraries were prepared by immunoSEQ multiplex PCR; TCRdb keeps only in-frame clonotypes and omits some of them. This table has 150,000 or so clones, around four fifths appearing once. The specimen was PBMCs or T cells enriched from blood (not recorded which). Receptor source: a woman in her forties or fifties in a cohort exposed to, infected with or recovered from COVID-19 (not recorded which). CDR3s include the opening cysteine and the closing phenylalanine or tryptophan. The D gene is left open where the match is weak. Clone size appears in some rows only: once, few, many, or a class for an expanded clone.

>few|TRBJ2-3|15|-|TRBV6-5
CASSIEQGFTDTQYF
TGTGCCAGCAGTATCGAACAGGGATTCACAGATACGCAGTATTTT
>-|TRBJ2-1|15|TRBD2|TRBV19
CASSPQAGVYNEQFF
TGTGCCAGTAGTCCACAAGCGGGAGTCTACAATGAGCAGTTCTTC
>-|TRBJ1-3|16|TRBD1|TRBV13
CASSFRTGLSGNTIYF
TGTGCCAGCAGTTTCCGGACAGGGCTCTCTGGAAACACCATATATTTT
>-|TRBJ1-3|18|TRBD1|TRBV4-1
CASSRDWGTGASGNTIYF
TGCGCCAGCAGCCGGGATTGGGGTACAGGGGCCTCTGGAAACACCATATATTTT
>-|TRBJ1-1|12|-|TRBV2
CASRSGVTEAFF
TGTGCCAGCAGGAGCGGGGTGACTGAAGCTTTCTTT
>-|TRBJ2-7|17|TRBD1|TRBV7-9
CASSKVLLDRGRPEQYF
TGTGCCAGCAGCAAAGTACTCCTCGACAGGGGGCGTCCCGAGCAGTACTTC
>once|TRBJ2-3|15|-|TRBV28
CASSLIDSFTDTQYF
TGTGCCAGCAGTTTAATTGACTCTTTCACAGATACGCAGTATTTT
>-|TRBJ2-7|15|TRBD1|TRBV5-6
CASSLAGTASYEQYF
TGTGCCAGCAGCTTGGCCGGGACAGCCTCCTACGAGCAGTACTTC
>once|TRBJ1-6|15|-|TRBV10-3
CAISPGGVDNSPLHF
TGTGCCATCAGTCCCGGAGGGGTAGACAATTCACCCCTCCACTTT
>-|TRBJ1-1|15|-|TRBV18
CASSPRGGEGTEAFF
TGTGCCAGCTCACCCCGCGGGGGGGAGGGCACTGAAGCTTTCTTT
>-|TRBJ2-2|11|-|TRBV10-3
CAMAQAGELFF
TGTGCCATGGCTCAAGCCGGGGAGCTGTTTTTT
>few|TRBJ2-1|17|TRBD2|TRBV27
CASSPLNLAGGNNEQFF
TGTGCCAGCAGTCCTTTAAACCTAGCGGGAGGTAACAATGAGCAGTTCTTC
>-|TRBJ2-3|13|-|TRBV29-1
CSFRGPAGDTQYF
TGCAGCTTTCGCGGCCCCGCGGGGGATACGCAGTATTTT
>-|TRBJ2-3|15|TRBD1|TRBV2
CASSALGQTTDTQYF
TGTGCCAGCAGTGCTCTGGGACAGACAACAGATACGCAGTATTTT
>-|TRBJ1-1|11|-|TRBV19
CASKNLNEAFF
TGTGCCAGTAAGAACTTGAATGAAGCTTTCTTT
>-|TRBJ2-7|14|TRBD1|TRBV7-2
CASSVRQGPYEQYF
TGTGCCAGCAGCGTACGACAGGGGCCCTACGAGCAGTACTTC
>-|TRBJ1-5|14|TRBD1|TRBV27
CASSPGQTNQPQHF
TGTGCCAGCAGCCCGGGACAGACCAATCAGCCCCAGCATTTT
>-|TRBJ1-2|16|-|TRBV4-2
CASSQESGRGMDGYTF
TGTGCCAGCAGCCAAGAGTCGGGCAGAGGGATGGATGGCTACACCTTC
>few|TRBJ1-2|13|-|TRBV4-2
CASTGSGNYGYTF
TGTGCCAGCACGGGGTCAGGGAACTATGGCTACACCTTC
>-|TRBJ2-7|14|TRBD1|TRBV2
CASSWDRGMYEQYF
TGTGCCAGCAGTTGGGACAGGGGGATGTACGAGCAGTACTTC
>-|TRBJ1-4|13|-|TRBV29-1
CSAGGGGDEKLFF
TGCAGCGCAGGCGGGGGAGGTGATGAAAAACTGTTTTTT
>-|TRBJ1-2|13|-|TRBV28
CASSFGGGRGYTF
TGTGCCAGCAGTTTTGGCGGGGGCCGGGGCTACACCTTC
>-|TRBJ1-2|15|-|TRBV6-1
CASSEAQGPYYGYTF
TGTGCCAGCAGTGAAGCCCAGGGGCCCTACTATGGCTACACCTTC
>once|TRBJ2-7|16|TRBD1|TRBV28
CASSSWGDRGRDEQYF
TGTGCCAGCAGTTCGTGGGGTGACAGGGGGCGCGACGAGCAGTACTTC
>once|TRBJ2-7|13|TRBD2|TRBV9
CASSPQPGGEQYF
TGTGCCAGCAGCCCTCAACCGGGGGGCGAGCAGTACTTC
>-|TRBJ2-7|14|-|TRBV28
CASSLGRGYYEQYF
TGTGCCAGCAGTTTAGGCCGGGGGTATTACGAGCAGTACTTC
>-|TRBJ1-5|15|TRBD1|TRBV5-5
CASSFGTASNQPQHF
TGTGCCAGCAGCTTCGGGACAGCTAGCAATCAGCCCCAGCATTTT
>-|TRBJ1-1|13|-|TRBV7-8
CASSVGQNTEAFF
TGTGCCAGCAGCGTAGGACAGAACACTGAAGCTTTCTTT
>-|TRBJ2-1|15|-|TRBV18
CASSPLLSSYNEQFF
TGTGCCAGCTCACCACTATTGAGCTCCTACAATGAGCAGTTCTTC
>-|TRBJ2-1|12|-|TRBV3-1/TRBV3-2
CASSQGLQGQFF
TGTGCCAGCAGCCAAGGCCTTCAGGGGCAGTTCTTC
>-|TRBJ2-7|13|-|TRBV7-9
CASRQQGSYEQYF
TGTGCCAGCAGACAACAGGGATCCTACGAGCAGTACTTC
>-|TRBJ1-1|12|TRBD1|TRBV11-2
CASSRTGLEAFF
TGTGCCAGCAGCCGGACAGGGCTCGAAGCTTTCTTT
>-|TRBJ1-6|13|TRBD1|TRBV29-1
CSARDRDNSPLHF
TGCAGCGCCCGGGACAGGGATAATTCACCCCTCCACTTT
>-|TRBJ2-2|17|TRBD1|TRBV19
CASSIGGNRGNTGELFF
TGTGCCAGTAGTATTGGGGGCAACAGGGGGAACACCGGGGAGCTGTTTTTT
>-|TRBJ1-1|13|-|TRBV5-1
CASRLDLVTEAFF
TGCGCCAGCAGGCTAGATCTGGTGACTGAAGCTTTCTTT
>-|TRBJ2-1|10|TRBD2|TRBV27
CATLAGEQFF
TGTGCCACCCTAGCGGGTGAGCAGTTCTTC
>-|TRBJ1-2|14|-|TRBV5-6
CASSFLGRFDGYTF
TGTGCCAGCAGCTTCTTAGGGAGATTTGATGGCTACACCTTC
>-|TRBJ1-1|17|-|TRBV7-8
CASSSNRGSTENTEAFF
TGTGCCAGCAGCTCGAATCGAGGGTCCACAGAGAACACTGAAGCTTTCTTT
>-|TRBJ2-7|16|TRBD1|TRBV7-2
CASSLVVQGAGYEQYF
TGTGCCAGCAGCTTAGTGGTCCAGGGGGCTGGGTACGAGCAGTACTTC
>-|TRBJ2-7|14|-|TRBV7-2
CASSPGRGPYEQYF
TGTGCCAGCAGCCCCGGGAGGGGGCCCTACGAGCAGTACTTC
>-|TRBJ1-5|14|-|TRBV3-1/TRBV3-2
CASSQGYSHQPQHF
TGTGCCAGCAGCCAAGGGTACTCCCATCAGCCCCAGCATTTT
>-|TRBJ2-2|12|-|TRBV2
CATTGNTGELFF
TGTGCCACCACAGGGAACACCGGGGAGCTGTTTTTT
>-|TRBJ1-1|15|-|TRBV3-1/TRBV3-2
CASSQDGAENTEAFF
TGTGCCAGCAGCCAAGATGGGGCAGAAAACACTGAAGCTTTCTTT
>-|TRBJ1-2|13|TRBD1|TRBV5-6
CASSLQGVYGYTF
TGTGCCAGCAGCTTGCAGGGGGTATATGGCTACACCTTC
>few|TRBJ2-1|13|-|TRBV13
CASSLGLNNEQFF
TGTGCCAGCAGCTTAGGACTAAACAATGAGCAGTTCTTC
>-|TRBJ2-2|15|-|TRBV27
CASSLAGTVAGELFF
TGTGCCAGCAGTTTGGCGGGGACCGTGGCCGGGGAGCTGTTTTTT
>-|TRBJ1-1|14|TRBD1|TRBV29-1
CSALTSGGNTEAFF
TGCAGCGCTCTAACTTCAGGGGGAAACACTGAAGCTTTCTTT
>-|TRBJ1-3|13|-|TRBV28
CASRLNPGHGPLF
TGTGCCAGCAGGTTAAATCCGGGACACGGCCCGCTTTTT
>-|TRBJ2-2|17|TRBD2|TRBV19
CASSKRAFAGDTGELFF
TGTGCCAGTAGCAAAAGGGCCTTTGCGGGGGACACCGGGGAGCTGTTTTTT
>-|TRBJ2-3|17|-|TRBV15
CATSRDRGTPSTDTQYF
TGTGCCACCAGCAGAGATCGAGGCACCCCTAGCACAGATACGCAGTATTTT
>-|TRBJ1-1|12|-|TRBV18
CASSPAGTEAFF
TGTGCCAGCTCACCGGCGGGCACTGAAGCTTTCTTT
>-|TRBJ2-7|16|TRBD1|TRBV19
CASQDRVGWVSYEQYF
TGTGCCAGTCAGGACAGGGTGGGCTGGGTGTCCTACGAGCAGTACTTC
>-|TRBJ2-2|15|TRBD1|TRBV5-1
CASSLGTGGTGELFF
TGCGCCAGCAGCTTGGGAACAGGGGGCACTGGGGAGCTGTTTTTT
>-|TRBJ2-3|18|TRBD1|TRBV18
CASSPGTEPIISTDTQYF
TGTGCCAGCTCACCCGGGACAGAGCCTATTATATCCACAGATACGCAGTATTTT
>-|TRBJ1-5|17|TRBD1|TRBV28
CASSPTIGQGGDQPQHF
TGTGCCAGCAGCCCGACCATCGGACAGGGTGGGGATCAGCCCCAGCATTTT
>-|TRBJ1-2|15|TRBD1|TRBV30
CAWSANLRQGHGYTF
TGTGCCTGGAGTGCGAATCTAAGACAGGGACATGGCTACACCTTC
>-|TRBJ1-1|13|-|TRBV5-1
CASSLTQPPEAFF
TGCGCCAGCAGCTTGACACAACCCCCTGAAGCTTTCTTT
>-|TRBJ2-7|14|TRBD2|TRBV2
CASSVPRGSYEQYF
TGTGCCAGCAGTGTCCCCCGCGGGAGTTACGAGCAGTACTTC
>-|TRBJ1-3|14|-|TRBV30
CAWRVDYSGNTIYF
TGTGCCTGGAGGGTAGACTACTCTGGAAACACCATATATTTT
>-|TRBJ2-7|15|-|TRBV9
CASSVEIGGSYEQYF
TGTGCCAGCAGCGTAGAGATAGGGGGATCCTACGAGCAGTACTTC